This entry lists 20 T cell receptor beta chains sequenced from one sample in a study of identical twins (dated by TCRdb to the mid-2010s). The library was obtained by 5' RACE. The instrument given in TCRdb is Illumina HiSeq 2000. TCRdb's own reprocessing of the public reads used fastp at Q25 and MiXCR and kept productive beta chains. Entries that share a CDR3 protein sequence are merged under the most common genes and DNA. The sample contains 400,000 to 650,000 distinct CDR3 sequences, around 20% of them found a single time. The ten largest clonotypes hold under 0.95% of the sample. These same records also appear under a second study, on T cells expressing NK-cell markers.

Sequenced: CD4+ T cells sorted from blood. These receptors were taken from a woman under 30 in good health.

The CDR3: CASRRHRGDEQYF. DNA for the CDR3: TGTGCCAGCAGACGCCACAGGGGGGACGAGCAGTACTTC. The chain is built from TRBV6-1 and TRBJ2-7; 8 positions match TRBD1. Trimming removed 6 bases from V and 5 bases from J; junction bases left unmatched: 6. Germline CDR1 reads MNHNS; CDR2 reads SASEGT. The CDR3 runs 13 residues.

There are a few counts of this clonotype. The chain carries TRBV20-1 and TRBJ1-1, with D hard to call. CDR1 is DFQATT, CDR2 SNEGSKA, per germline (reference sequence). The V end was cut by 0 bases, the J end by 4 bases, with 6 bases between. This CDR3 has 12 amino acids. CDR3: CSARDLTTEAFF. CDR3 DNA: TGCAGTGCTAGAGATCTGACCACTGAAGCTTTCTTT.

This clonotype was observed a handful of times. V gene TRBV6-2 or TRBV6-3 combines with J gene TRBJ2-3, with 12 bases identical to TRBD2. Germline-derived CDR1 and CDR2 are MNHEY and SVGEGT. The CDR3 extends over 17 amino acids. J lost 3 bases, V lost 6 bases, and 10 bases had no gene match. The CDR3: CASSHPKTSGRTDTQYF. The CDR3 bases are TGTGCCAGCAGCCATCCCAAGACTAGCGGGAGAACAGATACGCAGTATTTT.

This clonotype was counted only a few times. This chain joins TRBV4-3 and TRBJ2-1, with 9 bases aligning to TRBD2. Per germline, CDR1 LGHNA and CDR2 YSLEER. The CDR3 spans 19 residues. Germline trimming cut 1 base from V and 0 bases from J; bases unmatched to any gene: 10. The CDR3 coding sequence is TGCGCCAGCAGCCAAGGTACTAGCGGGCCAGCTAGCTCCTACAATGAGCAGTTCTTC. Its protein product is CASSQGTSGPASSYNEQFF.

For the CDR3, the DNA is TGCGCCAGCAGAGACCCGGGCCTGGGCTCTGAAGCTTTCTTT. The encoded protein is CASRDPGLGSEAFF. This chain links TRBV5-1 with TRBJ1-1; D remains unclear. The germline CDR1 and CDR2 sequences are SGHRS and YFSETQ. The CDR3 runs 14 residues. Trimming removed 5 bases at V and 6 bases at J, with 17 bases between.

This clonotype has just a few counts. V is TRBV5-1 and J is TRBJ2-7; tentatively, D is TRBD1 (5 bases). The length of the CDR3 is 13 residues. CDR1 and CDR2 from the germline V gene are SGHRS and YFSETQ. V was pared by 4 bases and J by 3 bases, with 11 bases between. The CDR3 sequence is CASSPGHNYEQYF. The CDR3 bases are TGCGCCAGCAGCCCCGGACATAACTACGAGCAGTACTTC.

This clonotype was recorded a few times. The V and J genes are TRBV20-1 and TRBJ2-1; the D gene is possibly TRBD2 (5 bases). Germline CDR1 and CDR2: DFQATT and SNEGSKA (reference sequence). The CDR3 has 14 amino acids. With 2 bases removed from V and 8 bases from J, the gap between germline ends came to 16 bases. CDR3 bases: TGCAGTGCTAGACCGGGCGGCGGGTTCTATGAGCAGTTCTTC. Residues: CSARPGGGFYEQFF.

This clonotype was counted at least ten times. The V call is TRBV20-1, the J call TRBJ1-4, with D uncertain. There are 12 residues in the CDR3. V was shortened by 6 bases and J by 8 bases, with 13 bases between the two germline ends. Germline V lookup: CDR1 DFQATT, CDR2 SNEGSKA (reference sequence). The CDR3 is CSANTDVEKLFF. DNA of the CDR3: TGCAGTGCCAACACGGACGTAGAAAAACTGTTTTTT.

This clonotype was recorded a few times. The V call is TRBV7-2, the J call TRBJ2-3, with unresolved D. V was cut by 1 base and J by 5 bases, with 13 bases left in between. Germline loops: CDR1 SGHTA, CDR2 FQGNSA. The CDR3 length is 15 residues. The CDR3 DNA is TGTGCCAGCAGCTTAGGGAGCTTTGTGGTAGATACGCAGTATTTT. Translated: CASSLGSFVVDTQYF.

The chain recombines TRBV5-1 with TRBJ2-5; D gene ambiguous. Trimming removed 2 bases from V and 2 bases from J, with 7 bases in between. Per germline, CDR1 SGHRS and CDR2 YFSETQ. This CDR3 spans 13 amino acids. CDR3 loop: CASSLHLQETQYF. The CDR3 DNA reads TGCGCCAGCAGCTTACATTTACAAGAGACCCAGTACTTC.

This sequence joins TRBV24-1 and TRBJ2-3; D ambiguous. The CDR3 contains 13 residues. Germline-derived CDR1 and CDR2 are KGHDR and SFDVKD. V lost 8 bases and J 2 bases, leaving 10 bases between the germline ends. Here the CDR3 reads CATKDANTDTQYF. DNA for the CDR3: TGTGCCACCAAGGACGCCAACACAGATACGCAGTATTTT.

The chain is built from TRBV10-3 and TRBJ2-7; tentatively, D is TRBD2 (6 bases). This CDR3 spans 12 amino acids. V was pared by 6 bases and J by 6 bases, with 12 bases between. From germline, CDR1 is ENHRY and CDR2 SYGVKD. Here the CDR3 reads CAISWDSREQYF. For the CDR3, the DNA is TGTGCCATCAGCTGGGACTCCCGCGAGCAGTACTTC.

The rearrangement links TRBV6-2 or TRBV6-3 to TRBJ1-1; 12 bases line up with TRBD1. V lost 5 bases to trimming and J lost 2 bases; unmatched junction nucleotides: 3. CDR1 is MNHEY and CDR2 is SVGEGT in the germline V gene. The CDR3 covers 15 residues. The CDR3 region has the DNA TGTGCCAGCAGTGGGACAGGGGGCCACAACACTGAAGCTTTCTTT. Protein: CASSGTGGHNTEAFF.

This clonotype has at least ten counts. The genes are TRBV6-1 and TRBJ1-1; D perhaps matches TRBD1 (5 bases). V was pared by 5 bases and J by 11 bases, with 21 bases between. Germline V gives CDR1 MNHNS, CDR2 SASEGT. The CDR3 sequence is 14 residues long. CDR3 DNA sequence: TGTGCCAGCAGTCCACCGTCCGGCAGGGTGAATGCTTTCTTT. Translating it yields CASSPPSGRVNAFF.

Only a few counts were recorded for this clonotype. V gene TRBV6-1 combines with J gene TRBJ2-1, with D tentatively TRBD1 (5 bases). CDR3 length equals 16 residues. V was trimmed by 5 bases and J by 0 bases, leaving 14 bases between them. Germline loops: CDR1 MNHNS, CDR2 SASEGT. CDR3 sequence (DNA): TGTGCCAGCAGTCTCAAACAGGCGAGCTCCTACAATGAGCAGTTCTTC. Protein product: CASSLKQASSYNEQFF.

This chain connects TRBV9 to TRBJ2-1; 10 bases map to TRBD2. CDR3 length equals 14 residues. Germline V gives CDR1 SGDLS, CDR2 YYNGEE. V was clipped by 8 bases and J by 9 bases; unmatched bases: 11. CDR3 loop: CASAVAGGWGEQFF. Written as DNA, the CDR3 is TGTGCCAGTGCCGTAGCGGGAGGCTGGGGTGAGCAGTTCTTC.

This clonotype was recorded a few times. The rearrangement links TRBV21-1 to TRBJ2-2; the table gives TRBD2 as D, unverified against the DNA. TRBV21-1 is a pseudogene segment. The CDR3 extends over 18 amino acids. CDR3 nucleotides: TGTGCCAGCACACGGATTGGGACTAGCGGGAGTAGGACCGGGGAGCTGTTTTTT. It translates to CASTRIGTSGSRTGELFF.

The chain joins TRBV20-1 to TRBJ2-1; 8 bases match TRBD2. CDR1 DFQATT and CDR2 SNEGSKA come from the germline V gene (reference sequence). The CDR3 extends over 15 amino acids. Trimming removed 3 bases from V and 2 bases from J; junction bases left unmatched: 6. The CDR3 sequence: CSASVAGSTYNEQFF. The DNA of the CDR3 is TGCAGTGCTAGCGTAGCGGGGTCTACCTACAATGAGCAGTTCTTC.

This clonotype was found many times. The J gene is TRBJ1-2, the V gene TRBV3-1; TRBD1 matches at 10 bases. Germline-derived CDR1 and CDR2 are LGHDT and YNNKEL (reference sequence). This CDR3 is built from 15 residues. The V and J ends lost 4 bases and 0 bases, in that order; junction bases with no gene match: 2. CDR3: CASSLGTGANYGYTF. The DNA of the CDR3 is TGTGCCAGCAGCCTCGGGACAGGGGCTAACTATGGCTACACCTTC.

This clonotype was found a few times. In DNA form, the CDR3 reads TGCAGCGTTGCCCTTTCTGTCAATCAGCCCCAGCATTTT. Translated: CSVALSVNQPQHF. The chain links TRBV29-1 to TRBJ1-5; no firm D call. V gave up 4 bases and J gave up 3 bases, with 10 bases separating them. This CDR3 is built from 13 residues. Germline V gene sequence: CDR1 SQVTM, CDR2 ANQGSEA.